Each of the 16 T cell receptor beta chains below was sequenced from the same sample in a study of patients and donors after allogeneic stem cell transplantation. TCRdb redid the calling of the RT-PCR reads with MiXCR, one entry per CDR3 protein. The sample yields a few hundred thousand distinct CDR3 sequences, 14% seen once. Sequencing was performed on blood, either unsorted or a sorted T cell fraction (not recorded which). Receptors originate from a human donor who was either an allogeneic HSCT recipient or a stem cell or donor lymphocyte infusion donor (not recorded which). It is not recorded whose cells these are; they may come from a transplant donor.

For the CDR3, the DNA is TGTGCCATCAGGGCCCGGGGTGGGTTAGACTACGAGCAGTACTTC. Protein sequence: CAIRARGGLDYEQYF. The V call is TRBV10-3, the J call TRBJ2-7; perhaps TRBD2 as D (5 bases). Germline V gene data show CDR1 as ENHRY and CDR2 as SYGVKD. This CDR3 spans 15 amino acids. V was shortened by 6 bases and J by 3 bases, with 18 bases between the two germline ends.

This clonotype was picked up a small number of times. The chain has TRBV27 and TRBJ2-5; TRBD2 aligns across 8 bases. J gave up 5 bases and V 6 bases, and 8 bases lay outside the gene matches. This CDR3 is 14 amino acids long. Germline CDR1 reads MNHEY; CDR2 reads SMNVEV (reference sequence). CDR3 coding DNA: TGTGCCAGCAGAAGACTAGCGCCTACGGAGACCCAGTACTTC. Translating it yields CASRRLAPTETQYF.

This clonotype occurred a few times. This sequence joins TRBV20-1 and TRBJ2-1; D ambiguous. The CDR3 contains 11 residues. Per the germline V gene, CDR1 is DFQATT and CDR2 is SNEGSKA (reference sequence). Here the CDR3 reads CSATEYNEQFF. CDR3 nucleotide sequence: TGCAGCGCCACAGAGTACAATGAGCAGTTCTTC.

This clonotype was seen a single time. This sequence may be a read error, since a much larger clone differs from it by one base. This chain connects TRBV20-1 to TRBJ1-5; D call uncertain. This CDR3 spans 14 amino acids. V was pared by 1 base and J by 2 bases, with 9 bases between. The V gene's germline CDR1 is DFQATT and CDR2 SNEGSKA (reference sequence). The CDR3 coding sequence is TGCAGTGCTAGAGCCGTGAACGGCAATCAGCCCCAGCATTTT. It is translated as CSARAVNGNQPQHF.

In this sample, this clonotype turned up a few times. The chain employs TRBV6-5 and TRBJ2-1; D possibly corresponds to TRBD1 (6 bases). The CDR3 has 16 amino acids. The V and J ends lost 3 bases and 7 bases respectively, with 19 bases between them. Looked up from germline, CDR1 is MNHEY and CDR2 is SVGAGI. As DNA, the CDR3 is TGTGCCAGCAGTTATTTAGTAGTGGGGGCCCGAAATGAGCAGTTCTTC. Translation: CASSYLVVGARNEQFF.

The CDR3 nucleotides read TGTGCCAGCAGCGGACCCCCAGGGGCCAACACTGAAGCTTTCTTT. It is translated as CASSGPPGANTEAFF. The chain employs TRBV28 and TRBJ1-1, with D possibly being TRBD1 (6 bases). Trimming pared 6 bases from V and 2 bases from J, leaving 16 bases between. From germline, CDR1 is MDHEN and CDR2 SYDVKM. CDR3 length equals 15 residues.

This clonotype was counted only a few times. The chain has TRBV7-3 and TRBJ1-4; D call uncertain. The CDR3 totals 15 residues. Trimming left V 5 bases short and J 1 base short, with 11 bases between. Germline assignment: CDR1 SGHTA and CDR2 FQGTGA. In DNA form, the CDR3 reads TGTGCCAGCAGCCCAGGAGGGAAAACTAATGAAAAACTGTTTTTT. It yields the protein CASSPGGKTNEKLFF.

This clonotype has only a few counts. The V call is TRBV9, the J call TRBJ1-3, with D unclear. Germline V gene lookup returns CDR1 SGDLS and CDR2 YYNGEE. The CDR3 length is 16 residues. Trimming pared 3 bases from V and 0 bases from J, leaving 13 bases between. Written as DNA, the CDR3 is TGTGCCAGCAGCGCGACCAATTCAGACTCTGGAAACACCATATATTTT. This codes for CASSATNSDSGNTIYF.

V gene TRBV7-3 combines with J gene TRBJ2-5; D possibly corresponds to TRBD2 (7 bases). The CDR3 spans 16 residues. Trimming left V 3 bases short and J 2 bases short, with 16 bases between. In germline, CDR1 is SGHTA, CDR2 FQGTGA. In DNA, the CDR3 is TGTGCCAGCAGCTTTGGGGTGGGAGGGGGTCAAGAGACCCAGTACTTC. This translates into CASSFGVGGGQETQYF.

Only a few counts were recorded for this clonotype. V gene TRBV30 combines with J gene TRBJ1-2; no definite D call. V lost 4 bases and J 4 bases, leaving 13 bases between the germline ends. This CDR3 is built from 13 residues. Germline lookup yields CDR1 GTSNPN and CDR2 SVGIG (reference sequence). CDR3 nucleotide sequence: TGTGCCTGGAAGCAAGGCCCTTCCTATGGCTACACCTTC. Protein: CAWKQGPSYGYTF.

This clonotype was recorded at least ten times. This chain uses TRBV20-1 with TRBJ2-2; perhaps TRBD1 as D (5 bases). Looked up from germline, CDR1 is DFQATT and CDR2 is SNEGSKA (reference sequence). The V end lost 3 bases, the J end lost 1 base, and 12 bases lay between the germline ends. This CDR3 comprises 15 residues. CDR3 nucleotides: TGCAGTGCTAGGCCCCAGGGCCGGAACACCGGGGAGCTGTTTTTT. Its protein is CSARPQGRNTGELFF.

This chain joins TRBV7-2 and TRBJ2-5, with TRBD2 matching over 9 bases. CDR1 is SGHTA and CDR2 is FQGNSA in the germline V gene. V was pared by 5 bases and J by 5 bases, with 12 bases of the junction left unmatched. The CDR3 has 16 amino acids. CDR3 sequence reads: CASSLPSAGGYETQYF. The CDR3 region has the DNA TGTGCCAGCAGCCTACCCTCGGCGGGGGGGTACGAGACCCAGTACTTC.

The chain has TRBV12-3 or TRBV12-4 and TRBJ2-1; 11 nucleotides align to TRBD2. The CDR3 has 18 residues. V was pared by 5 bases and J by 1 base, with 10 bases of the junction left unmatched. For the CDR3, the DNA is TGTGCCAGCAGTCCGACTAGCGGGAAGCATTGGTCCTACAATGAGCAGTTCTTC. It is translated as CASSPTSGKHWSYNEQFF.

This clonotype was picked up a small number of times. The chain recombines TRBV30 with TRBJ1-1; D remains unclear. From germline, CDR1 is GTSNPN and CDR2 SVGIG (reference sequence). The CDR3 contains 14 residues. V gave up 3 bases and J gave up 2 bases, with 13 bases separating them. The CDR3 region is CAWSPYSGNTEAFF. The CDR3 DNA reads TGTGCCTGGAGCCCTTATTCCGGTAACACTGAAGCTTTCTTT.

V and J are TRBV27 and TRBJ2-5; TRBD2 matches at 11 bases. In germline, CDR1 is MNHEY, CDR2 SMNVEV (reference sequence). This CDR3 comprises 18 residues. J gave up 7 bases and V 5 bases, and 18 bases lay outside the gene matches. The CDR3 region has the DNA TGTGCCAGCAGTCCCCTACCCGGGACTAGCGGCAACTTACTGACCCAGTACTTC. Amino acids: CASSPLPGTSGNLLTQYF.

The table lists this clonotype with a few counts. J is TRBJ1-4 and V is TRBV30, with unresolved D. Germline V gene sequence: CDR1 GTSNPN, CDR2 SVGIG (reference sequence). There are 13 residues in the CDR3. The V end lost 0 bases, the J end lost 5 bases, and 7 bases lay between the germline ends. The CDR3 reads CAWSVRLNEKLFF. The DNA for the CDR3 is TGTGCCTGGAGTGTTCGGTTGAATGAAAAACTGTTTTTT.